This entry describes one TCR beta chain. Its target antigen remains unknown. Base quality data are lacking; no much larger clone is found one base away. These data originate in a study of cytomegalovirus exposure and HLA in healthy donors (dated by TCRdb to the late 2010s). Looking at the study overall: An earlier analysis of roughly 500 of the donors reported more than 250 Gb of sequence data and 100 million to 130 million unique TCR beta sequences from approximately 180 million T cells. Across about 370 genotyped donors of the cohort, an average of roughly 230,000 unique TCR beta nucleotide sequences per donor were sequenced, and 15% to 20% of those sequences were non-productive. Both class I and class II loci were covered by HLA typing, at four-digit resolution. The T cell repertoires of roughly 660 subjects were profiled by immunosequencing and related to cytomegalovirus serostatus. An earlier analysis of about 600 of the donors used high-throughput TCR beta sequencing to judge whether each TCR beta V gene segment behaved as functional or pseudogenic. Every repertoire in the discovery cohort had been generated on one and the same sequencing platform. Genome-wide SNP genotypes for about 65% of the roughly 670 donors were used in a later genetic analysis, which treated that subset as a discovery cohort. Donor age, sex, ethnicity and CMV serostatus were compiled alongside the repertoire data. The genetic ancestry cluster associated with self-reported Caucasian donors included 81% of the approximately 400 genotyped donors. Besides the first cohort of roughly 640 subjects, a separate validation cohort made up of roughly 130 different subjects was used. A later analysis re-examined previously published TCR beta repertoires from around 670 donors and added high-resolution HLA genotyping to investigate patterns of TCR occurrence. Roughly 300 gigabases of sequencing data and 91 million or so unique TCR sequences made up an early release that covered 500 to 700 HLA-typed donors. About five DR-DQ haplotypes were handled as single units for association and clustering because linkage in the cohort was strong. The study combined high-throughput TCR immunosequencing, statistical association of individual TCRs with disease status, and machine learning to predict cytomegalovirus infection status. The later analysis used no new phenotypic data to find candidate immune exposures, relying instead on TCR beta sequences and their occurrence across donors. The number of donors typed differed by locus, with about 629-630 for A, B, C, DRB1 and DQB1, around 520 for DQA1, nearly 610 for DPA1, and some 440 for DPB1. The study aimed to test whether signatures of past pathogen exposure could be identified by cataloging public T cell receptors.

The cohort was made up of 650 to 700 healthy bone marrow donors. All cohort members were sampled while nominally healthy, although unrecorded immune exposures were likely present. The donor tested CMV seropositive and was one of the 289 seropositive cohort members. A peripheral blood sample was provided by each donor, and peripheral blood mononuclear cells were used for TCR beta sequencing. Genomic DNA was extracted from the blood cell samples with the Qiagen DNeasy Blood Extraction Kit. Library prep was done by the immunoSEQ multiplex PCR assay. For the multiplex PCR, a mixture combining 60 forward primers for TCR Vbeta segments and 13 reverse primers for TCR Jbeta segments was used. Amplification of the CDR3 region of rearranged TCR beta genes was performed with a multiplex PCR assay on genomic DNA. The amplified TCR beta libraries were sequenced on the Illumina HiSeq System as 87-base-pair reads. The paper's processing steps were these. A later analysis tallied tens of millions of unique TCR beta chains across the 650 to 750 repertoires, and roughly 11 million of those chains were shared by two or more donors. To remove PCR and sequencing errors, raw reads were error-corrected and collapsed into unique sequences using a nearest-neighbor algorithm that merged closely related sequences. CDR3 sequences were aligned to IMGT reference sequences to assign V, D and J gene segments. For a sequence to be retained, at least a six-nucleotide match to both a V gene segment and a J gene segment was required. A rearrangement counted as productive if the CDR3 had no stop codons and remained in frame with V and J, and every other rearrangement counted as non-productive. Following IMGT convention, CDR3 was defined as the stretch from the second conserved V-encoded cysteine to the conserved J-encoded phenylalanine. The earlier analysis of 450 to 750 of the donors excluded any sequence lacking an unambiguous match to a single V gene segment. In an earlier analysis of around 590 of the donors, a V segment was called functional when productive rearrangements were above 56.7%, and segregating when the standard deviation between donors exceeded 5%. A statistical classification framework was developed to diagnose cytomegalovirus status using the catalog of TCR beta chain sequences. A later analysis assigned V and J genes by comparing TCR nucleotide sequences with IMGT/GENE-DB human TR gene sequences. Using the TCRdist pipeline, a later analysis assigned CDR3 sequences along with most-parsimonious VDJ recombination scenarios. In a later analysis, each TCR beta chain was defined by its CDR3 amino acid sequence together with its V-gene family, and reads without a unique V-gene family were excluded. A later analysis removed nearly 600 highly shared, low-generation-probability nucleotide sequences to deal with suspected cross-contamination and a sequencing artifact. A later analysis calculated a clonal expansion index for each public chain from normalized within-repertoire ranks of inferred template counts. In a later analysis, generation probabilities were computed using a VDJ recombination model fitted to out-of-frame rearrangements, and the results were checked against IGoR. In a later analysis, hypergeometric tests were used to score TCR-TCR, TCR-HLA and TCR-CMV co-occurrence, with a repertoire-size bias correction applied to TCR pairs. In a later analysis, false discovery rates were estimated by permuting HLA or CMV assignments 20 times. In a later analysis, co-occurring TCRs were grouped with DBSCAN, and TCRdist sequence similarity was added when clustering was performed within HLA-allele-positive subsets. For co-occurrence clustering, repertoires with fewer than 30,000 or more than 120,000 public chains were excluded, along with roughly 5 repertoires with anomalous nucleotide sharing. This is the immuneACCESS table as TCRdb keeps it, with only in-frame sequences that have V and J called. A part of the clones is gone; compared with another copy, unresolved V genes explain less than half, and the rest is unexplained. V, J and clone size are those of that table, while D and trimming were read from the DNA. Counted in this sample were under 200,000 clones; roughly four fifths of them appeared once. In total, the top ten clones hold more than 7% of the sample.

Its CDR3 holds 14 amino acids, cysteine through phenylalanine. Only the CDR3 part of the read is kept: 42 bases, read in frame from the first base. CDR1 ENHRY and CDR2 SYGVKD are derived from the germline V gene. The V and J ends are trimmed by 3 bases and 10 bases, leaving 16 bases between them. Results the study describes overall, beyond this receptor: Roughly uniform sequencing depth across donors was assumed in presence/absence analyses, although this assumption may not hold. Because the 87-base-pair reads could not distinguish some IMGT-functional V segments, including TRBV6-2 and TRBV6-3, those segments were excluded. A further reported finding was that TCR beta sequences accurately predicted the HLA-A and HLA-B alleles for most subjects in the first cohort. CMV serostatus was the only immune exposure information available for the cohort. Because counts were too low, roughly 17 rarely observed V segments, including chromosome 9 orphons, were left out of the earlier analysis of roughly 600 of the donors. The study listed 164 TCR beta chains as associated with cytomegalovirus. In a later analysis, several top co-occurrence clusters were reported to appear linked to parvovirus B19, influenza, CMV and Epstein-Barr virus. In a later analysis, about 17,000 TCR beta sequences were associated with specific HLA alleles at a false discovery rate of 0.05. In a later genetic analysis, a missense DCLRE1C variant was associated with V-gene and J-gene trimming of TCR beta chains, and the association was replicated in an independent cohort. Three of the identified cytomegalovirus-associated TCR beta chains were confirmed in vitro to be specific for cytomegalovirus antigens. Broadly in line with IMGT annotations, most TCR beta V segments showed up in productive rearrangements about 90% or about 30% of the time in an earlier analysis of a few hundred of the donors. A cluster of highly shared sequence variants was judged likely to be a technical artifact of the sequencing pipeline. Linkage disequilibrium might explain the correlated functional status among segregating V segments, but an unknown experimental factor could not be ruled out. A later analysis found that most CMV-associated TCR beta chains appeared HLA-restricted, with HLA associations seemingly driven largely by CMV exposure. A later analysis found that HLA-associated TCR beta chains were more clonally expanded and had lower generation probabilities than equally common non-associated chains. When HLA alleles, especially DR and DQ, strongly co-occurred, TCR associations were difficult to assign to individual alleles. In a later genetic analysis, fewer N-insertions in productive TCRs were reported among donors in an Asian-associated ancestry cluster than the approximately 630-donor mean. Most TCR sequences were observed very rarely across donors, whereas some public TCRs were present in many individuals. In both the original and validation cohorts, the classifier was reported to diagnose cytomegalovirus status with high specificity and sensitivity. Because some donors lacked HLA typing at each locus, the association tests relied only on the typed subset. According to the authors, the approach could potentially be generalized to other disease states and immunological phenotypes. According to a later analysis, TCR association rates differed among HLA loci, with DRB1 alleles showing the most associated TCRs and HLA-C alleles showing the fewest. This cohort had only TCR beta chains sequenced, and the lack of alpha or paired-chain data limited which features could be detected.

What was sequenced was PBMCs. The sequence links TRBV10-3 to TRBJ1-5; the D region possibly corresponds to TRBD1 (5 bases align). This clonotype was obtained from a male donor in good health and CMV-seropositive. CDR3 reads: CAISERQAGGPQHF. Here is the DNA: TGTGCCATCAGTGAAAGGCAGGCCGGGGGACCCCAGCATTTT.